The 11 T cell receptor beta chains below all came from one sample that was sequenced in a study of T cells in Graves' hyperthyroidism and ophthalmopathy. Amplified TCR beta CDR3 regions came from RNA transcripts. During a first-round RT-PCR of the TCR CDR3, the HTBI primer set was used. Via MiXCR, TCRdb re-called the multiplex PCR reads, giving one row per CDR3 protein. The sample consists of 500,000 to 800,000 distinct CDR3 sequences, 40% to 55% of them appearing once. Sequenced input: peripheral blood or thyroid tissue (not recorded which). The receptors shown here come from an adult man with Graves' disease, either hyperthyroidism or ophthalmopathy (not recorded which).

The V gene is TRBV10-3, the J gene TRBJ1-6; D is unclear. The CDR3 is 14 residues long. The V end lost 10 bases, the J end lost 3 bases, and 13 bases lay between the germline ends. Germline-derived CDR1 and CDR2 are ENHRY and SYGVKD. The DNA for the CDR3 is TGTGCCAGCAGGTACAACGACTATAATTCACCCCTCCACTTT. As protein: CASRYNDYNSPLHF.

Notes on this clonotype: A much larger clone lies one base from this, so it may be a read error. The rearrangement uses TRBV7-4 and TRBJ2-5; maybe TRBD2 (6 bases). Germline V CDR1 and CDR2: SGHVT, SQSDAQ. This CDR3 has 13 amino acids. CDR3 nucleotide sequence: TGTGCCAACAGCTTAATTTTCGGGGAGGCCCAGTACTTC. This translates into CANSLIFGEAQYF.

This chain connects TRBV19 to TRBJ2-7; 11 bases line up with TRBD2. The germline CDR1 and CDR2 sequences are LNHDA and SQIVND (reference sequence). The ends lost 6 bases at V and 3 bases at J; junction bases unmatched: 4. CDR3 length: 14 residues. The CDR3 DNA follows: TGTGCCAGTAGGGCCGGGACTAGCGGCTACGAGCAGTACTTC. It yields the protein CASRAGTSGYEQYF.

This clonotype was seen a handful of times. A read error may account for a junction end that differs from germline. V usage is TRBV7-9 and J usage is TRBJ1-4; weak D call: TRBD1 (5 bases). The germline V gene has CDR1 SEHNR and CDR2 FQNEAQ (reference sequence). The CDR3 runs to 14 residues. The CDR3: CASSQGTTNEKLFF. The DNA for the CDR3 is TGCGCCAGCAGCCAAGGGACTACTAATGAAAAACTGTTTTTT.

The table lists this clonotype with a few counts. The chain couples TRBV14 to TRBJ2-5; the match to TRBD2 covers 11 bases. J gave up 4 bases and V 4 bases, and 8 bases lay outside the gene matches. The CDR3 loop spans 16 amino acids. Germline V CDR1 and CDR2: SGHDN, FVKESK. The CDR3 DNA is TGTGCCAGCAGCCGGTTACTAGCGGGAGTAGGAGAGACCCAGTACTTC. Amino acids: CASSRLLAGVGETQYF.

This clonotype was observed many times. This rearrangement joins TRBV7-8 to TRBJ1-6, with D maybe TRBD1 (6 bases). The V end lost 5 bases, the J end lost 5 bases, and 16 bases lay between the germline ends. Germline V CDR1 and CDR2: SGHVS, FQNEAQ. The CDR3 runs to 16 residues. The CDR3 sequence is CASSLETGGNNSPLHF. CDR3 nucleotides: TGTGCCAGCAGCCTGGAGACAGGCGGGAATAATTCACCCCTCCACTTT.

V usage is TRBV7-2 and J usage is TRBJ1-2; 7 positions match TRBD1. In germline, CDR1 is SGHTA, CDR2 FQGNSA. The length of the CDR3 is 15 residues. J lost 2 bases, V lost 11 bases, and 14 bases had no gene match. The CDR3 bases are TGTGCCTGGAGTGTAGCGTTCAGGGGGAACTATGGCTACACCTTC. Protein sequence: CAWSVAFRGNYGYTF.

The chain joins TRBV7-8 to TRBJ1-3, with D possibly TRBD1 on 5 matching bases. V shed 8 bases and J shed 2 bases, with 10 bases lying between them. Germline V gives CDR1 SGHVS, CDR2 FQNEAQ. The CDR3 runs 13 residues. The CDR3 DNA is TGTGCCAGCGGTGGGGCCCCTGGAAACACCATATATTTT. Its protein is CASGGAPGNTIYF. The full variable domain, rest sourced from reference TRBV7-8 and TRBJ1-3, is GAGVSQSPRYKVAKRGQDVALRCDPISGHVSLFWYQQALGQGPEFLTYFQNEAQLDKSGLPSDRFFAERPEGSVSTLKIQRTQQEDSAVYLCASGGAPGNTIYFGEGSWLTVV.

The chain combines TRBV10-3 with TRBJ1-4; 7 bases are shared with TRBD1. Germline V gene lookup returns CDR1 ENHRY and CDR2 SYGVKD. Trimming at V came to 0 bases and at J to 8 bases, leaving 3 bases not matched to a gene. The CDR3 is made up of 14 amino acids. CDR3 amino acids: CAISESTGYEKLFF. The CDR3 region has the DNA TGTGCCATCAGTGAGTCGACAGGGTACGAAAAACTGTTTTTT.

In this sample, this clonotype turned up many times. The chain links TRBV7-2 to TRBJ2-5; no definite D call. This CDR3 comprises 13 residues. Trimming took off 1 base at V and 10 bases at J, with 13 bases between the two ends. The germline CDR1 and CDR2 sequences are SGHTA and FQGNSA. The CDR3 loop is CASSLVAVHDQYF. The CDR3 nucleotides read TGTGCCAGCAGCTTAGTCGCGGTTCATGACCAGTACTTC.

This clonotype has ten or more counts. V and J are TRBV24-1 and TRBJ1-1; D gene uncertain. Germline V gives CDR1 KGHDR, CDR2 SFDVKD. V was cut by 10 bases and J by 0 bases, with 11 bases left in between. This CDR3 spans 13 amino acids. The CDR3, as DNA: TGTGCCACAAGAGATATCATGAACACTGAAGCTTTCTTT. This gives the protein CATRDIMNTEAFF.